This TCR beta chain derives from a study of PD-L1 blockade in urothelial cancer. Study-level results: Blood clones associated with the tumor expanded more at 3 weeks in durable-benefit patients.

The CDR3 runs 16 residues. Germline V gene sequence: CDR1 GTSNPN, CDR2 SVGIG (reference sequence). Trimming stripped 0 bases from V and 0 bases from J, with 13 bases between. Time point: peripheral blood 6 weeks after treatment start. This clone was counted a few times. The antigen is unknown. Clones were sequenced by immunoSEQ multiplex PCR, and TCRdb holds only the in-frame ones, with some missing. The table lists about 45,000 clones, roughly 86% of them singletons. The sequence derives from a man between 60 and 75 years old with urothelial cancer. Specimen: PBMCs, collected around atezolizumab (anti-PD-L1) treatment. This chain joins TRBV30 and TRBJ2-3, with a weak D call TRBD2 (5 bases). The DNA for the CDR3 is TGTGCCTGGAGTGTGGTGCGGGTGATTAGCACAGATACGCAGTATTTT. It codes for CAWSVVRVISTDTQYF.